The text below deals with one T cell receptor beta chain. The CDR3 is made up of 17 amino acids. V was clipped by 2 bases and J by 1 base, with 18 bases between them. Germline assignment: CDR1 SGDLS and CDR2 YYNGEE. Clones were read by immunoSEQ multiplex PCR, and TCRdb kept only the in-frame ones, dropping some. The sample includes 90,000 to 120,000 clones, about 90% of them seen just once. The data belong to a study of blood T cell repertoires in COVID-19. Looking at the study overall: COVID-19 samples collected from the United States, Italy and Spain covered acute and convalescent phases. T cells, B-cell-depleted T cells, or PBMCs provided the cDNA or gDNA that served as material.

This chain joins TRBV9 and TRBJ1-2, with TRBD1 as a possible D gene (6 bases). The sample comprised peripheral blood. The sequence came from a middle-aged man with active or convalescent COVID-19. The CDR3: CASSVGEYRALNYGYTF. In DNA form, the CDR3 reads TGTGCCAGCAGCGTGGGGGAATACAGGGCCCTTAACTATGGCTACACCTTC.